This entry concerns a single T cell receptor beta chain. Which antigen it targets is not known. Base qualities are missing; no much larger clone stands one base away. This entry belongs to a study of cytomegalovirus exposure and HLA in healthy donors (dated by TCRdb to 2016 to 2017). The study in broad terms: An earlier analysis of approximately 640 of the donors reported 250 to 300 Gb of sequence data and 117 million unique TCR beta sequences from 150 million to 200 million T cells. An early release that covered about 600 HLA-typed donors contained about 290 gigabases of sequencing data and 85 million to 100 million unique TCR sequences. Of the approximately 400 genotyped donors, 81% fell in the genetic ancestry cluster associated with self-reported Caucasian donors. The aim of the study was to test whether cataloging public T cell receptors could identify signatures of past pathogen exposure. The T cell repertoires of 550 to 850 subjects were profiled by immunosequencing and related to cytomegalovirus serostatus. In addition to the first cohort of hundreds of subjects, a separate validation cohort of 120 different subjects was used. High-throughput TCR immunosequencing, statistical association of individual TCRs with disease status, and machine learning were combined to predict cytomegalovirus infection status. In a later analysis, previously published TCR beta repertoires from 670 or so donors were re-analyzed and high-resolution HLA genotyping was added so that TCR occurrence patterns could be studied. In the later analysis, no new phenotypic data were used to find candidate immune exposures; instead, reliance was placed on TCR beta sequences and their occurrence across donors. An earlier analysis of approximately 630 of the donors applied high-throughput TCR beta sequencing to assess whether each TCR beta V gene segment acted as functional or pseudogenic. Donor age, sex, ethnicity and CMV serostatus were collected together with the repertoire data. A later genetic analysis used genome-wide SNP genotypes for about 60% of the roughly 700 donors, treating that subset as a discovery cohort. Every discovery cohort repertoire had been produced on one sequencing platform. Class I and class II HLA loci were covered by the typing at four-digit resolution. The number of donors typed differed by locus, with roughly 629-640 for A, B, C, DRB1 and DQB1, roughly 550 for DQA1, about 610 for DPA1, and some 440 for DPB1. Four or five DR-DQ haplotypes were treated as single units for association and clustering because of strong linkage in the cohort. On average, 235,054 unique TCR beta nucleotide sequences were sequenced per donor among several hundred genotyped donors of the cohort, with about 19% of those sequences being non-productive. The research as a whole found: The earlier analysis of about 600 of the donors excluded some 16 rarely observed V segments, including chromosome 9 orphons, because counts were too low. In a later analysis, about 17,000 TCR beta sequences were associated with specific HLA alleles at a false discovery rate of 0.05. A group of highly shared sequence variants was considered likely to be a technical artifact of the sequencing pipeline. In a later genetic analysis, fewer N-insertions in productive TCRs were reported among donors in an Asian-associated ancestry cluster than the approximately 630-donor mean. In a later analysis, the rate of TCR association differed among HLA loci, with DRB1 alleles having the most associated TCRs and HLA-C alleles having the fewest. While some public TCRs were present in many individuals, most TCR sequences turned up only very rarely across donors. Because HLA typing was unavailable for some donors at each locus, only the typed subset was used in association tests. Most CMV-associated TCR beta chains appeared to be HLA-restricted in a later analysis, and the HLA associations seemed to be driven largely by CMV exposure. When HLA alleles, especially DR and DQ, strongly co-occurred, TCR associations were difficult to assign to individual alleles. Because the 87-base-pair reads could not distinguish some IMGT-functional V segments, including TRBV6-2 and TRBV6-3, those segments were excluded. In vitro tests confirmed that three of the cytomegalovirus-associated TCR beta chains recognize cytomegalovirus antigens. A later genetic analysis associated a missense DCLRE1C variant with V-gene and J-gene trimming of TCR beta chains, and an independent cohort replicated the association. The classifier was reported to diagnose cytomegalovirus status with high specificity and sensitivity in both the original and validation cohorts. The authors suggested that the approach could potentially be generalized to other disease states and immunological phenotypes. An earlier analysis of some 590 of the donors showed that most TCR beta V segments appeared in productive rearrangements either about 87% or about 30% of the time, which broadly matched IMGT annotations. A later analysis reported that several top co-occurrence clusters appeared linked to parvovirus B19, influenza, CMV and Epstein-Barr virus. For the cohort, immune exposure information was limited to CMV serostatus. The study gave a list of more than 150 TCR beta chains associated with cytomegalovirus. This cohort had only TCR beta chains sequenced, and the lack of alpha or paired-chain data limited which features could be detected. A further reported finding was that TCR beta sequences accurately predicted the HLA-A and HLA-B alleles for most subjects in the first cohort. Linkage disequilibrium might explain the correlated functional status among segregating V segments, but an unknown experimental factor could not be ruled out. A later analysis found that HLA-associated TCR beta chains were more clonally expanded and had lower generation probabilities than equally common non-associated chains. Roughly uniform sequencing depth across donors was assumed in presence/absence analyses, although this assumption may not hold.

The library was built by means of the immunoSEQ multiplex PCR assay. A mixture of 60 forward primers for TCR Vbeta segments and 13 reverse primers for TCR Jbeta segments was used in the multiplex PCR. Amplification of the CDR3 region of rearranged TCR beta genes was performed with a multiplex PCR assay on genomic DNA. On the Illumina HiSeq System, the amplified TCR beta libraries were sequenced as 87-base-pair reads. In the original analysis: In a later analysis, 77 million or so unique TCR beta chains were counted across the 666 repertoires, and roughly 11 million of these chains were shared by at least two donors. Raw reads were error-corrected and collapsed into unique sequences by a nearest-neighbor algorithm in which closely related sequences were merged to remove PCR and sequencing errors. To assign V, D and J gene segments, CDR3 sequences were aligned to IMGT reference sequences. For a sequence to be retained, a match of at least six nucleotides was required to both a V gene segment and a J gene segment. Rearrangements were classified as productive when the CDR3 lacked stop codons and remained in frame with V and J, and all other rearrangements were classified as non-productive. CDR3 was defined by IMGT convention, running from the second conserved V-encoded cysteine to the conserved J-encoded phenylalanine. In an earlier analysis of more than 550 of the donors, sequences lacking an unambiguous match to a single V gene segment were excluded. In an earlier analysis of a few hundred of the donors, a V segment was called functional when productive rearrangements were above 56.7%, and segregating when the standard deviation between donors exceeded 5%. A statistical classification framework was developed to diagnose cytomegalovirus status using the catalog of TCR beta chain sequences. In a later analysis, TCR nucleotide sequences were compared against IMGT/GENE-DB human TR gene sequences so that V and J genes could be assigned. In a later analysis, CDR3 sequences and most-parsimonious VDJ recombination scenarios were assigned using the TCRdist pipeline. In a later analysis, every TCR beta chain was defined by the combination of its CDR3 amino acid sequence and its V-gene family, and reads without a unique V-gene family were dropped. To address suspected cross-contamination and a sequencing artifact, a later analysis removed 550 to 750 highly shared, low-generation-probability nucleotide sequences. A later analysis calculated a clonal expansion index for each public chain from normalized within-repertoire ranks of inferred template counts. Generation probabilities in a later analysis came from a VDJ recombination model fitted to out-of-frame rearrangements, and those results were checked against IGoR. A later analysis scored TCR-TCR, TCR-HLA and TCR-CMV co-occurrence with hypergeometric tests, applying a repertoire-size bias correction to TCR pairs. A later analysis estimated false discovery rates by permuting HLA or CMV assignments 20 times. In a later analysis, co-occurring TCRs were grouped with DBSCAN, and TCRdist sequence similarity was added when clustering was performed within HLA-allele-positive subsets. Repertoires with fewer than 30,000 or more than 120,000 public chains were left out of co-occurrence clustering, as were about 5 repertoires with anomalous nucleotide sharing. TCRdb stores this immuneACCESS table with in-frame sequences only. Part of the clones is absent; in the studies checked, under half of the shortfall reflects unresolved V genes, and no reason is known for the rest. The V and J calls and clone size were taken over from that table, and D and trimming were inferred from the DNA. The table for this sample lists about 250,000 clones; around four fifths of them were counted only once. The biggest ten clones account for about 0.45% of the sample.

The cohort comprised 670 or so healthy bone marrow donors. At the time of sampling, all cohort members were nominally healthy, though unrecorded immune exposures were likely present. The donor tested CMV seronegative, placing the donor among the 350 to 400 seronegative members of the cohort. A peripheral blood sample was collected from each donor, and TCR beta sequencing was performed on peripheral blood mononuclear cells. Genomic DNA was extracted from the blood cell samples with the Qiagen DNeasy Blood Extraction Kit. In the germline V gene, CDR1 corresponds to ENHRY and CDR2 to SYGVKD. Trimming removed 10 bases from V and 0 bases from J; the gene matches leave 7 bases unexplained. The CDR3 numbers 14 residues from cysteine through phenylalanine. Of the read, only the CDR3 DNA is kept; its 42 bases are in frame from base 1.

Specimen: PBMCs. The TCR sequence derives from a boy aged 5-17 years in good health and CMV-seronegative. This sequence uses TRBV10-3 and TRBJ2-3, and 7 junctional nucleotides match TRBD2. This receptor carries the CDR3 CATRLAASTDTQYF. The nucleotide sequence reads as follows: TGTGCCACCCGACTAGCAGCTAGCACAGATACGCAGTATTTT.